Presented here are 30 T cell receptor beta chains from one specimen sequenced in a study of T cells in Graves' hyperthyroidism and ophthalmopathy. Regions amplified from RNA transcripts were the TCR beta CDR3 regions. First-round RT-PCR targeting the TCR CDR3 was performed with the HTBI primer set. TCRdb recomputed calls from the multiplex PCR reads with MiXCR, one row per CDR3 protein. Counted here are 660,000 or so distinct CDR3 sequences, roughly 20% occurring once; the ten biggest clones make up over 30%. Sequenced sample: blood. The receptors derive from a man between 25 and 39 years old with Graves' ophthalmopathy.

The chain recombines TRBV6-1 with TRBJ1-3; TRBD1 might be the D (5 bases). Germline V lookup: CDR1 MNHNS, CDR2 SASEGT. Trimming left V 2 bases short and J 1 base short, with 6 bases between. The CDR3 runs to 14 residues. CDR3 nucleotide sequence: TGTGCCAGCAGTGAACGGGGGTCTGGAAACACCATATATTTT. This codes for CASSERGSGNTIYF.

This clonotype was seen more than once but under ten times. This chain links TRBV4-3 with TRBJ1-6; the D is unclear. The V and J ends lost 2 bases and 5 bases respectively, with 19 bases between them. Germline V gene lookup returns CDR1 LGHNA and CDR2 YSLEER. This CDR3 has 18 amino acids. CDR3 protein: CASSQFPPIAADNSPLHF. The CDR3 region has the DNA TGCGCCAGCAGCCAATTCCCCCCTATTGCGGCAGATAATTCACCCCTCCACTTT.

The chain uses TRBV14 and TRBJ2-5; D might be TRBD2 (6 bases). Germline loops: CDR1 SGHDN, CDR2 FVKESK. The CDR3 has 14 amino acids. Deletions cut 1 base from V and 9 bases from J, with 15 bases between. CDR3 in amino acids: CASSQGGGFGAQYF. The CDR3 DNA follows: TGTGCCAGCAGCCAAGGAGGAGGGTTTGGGGCCCAGTACTTC.

This clonotype occurred many times. The gene calls are TRBV12-3 or TRBV12-4 and TRBJ2-7; no clear D gene. Trimming took off 0 bases at V and 5 bases at J, with 8 bases between the two ends. This CDR3 contains 13 residues. The CDR3 nucleotides read TGTGCCAGCAGTTTAGCATGGGTTGACGAGCAGTACTTC. It translates to CASSLAWVDEQYF.

The chain combines TRBV6-1 with TRBJ2-7, with D unresolved. The ends were cut back, 5 bases at V and 6 bases at J, with 11 bases in the middle. CDR1 and CDR2 from the germline V gene are MNHNS and SASEGT. This CDR3 region has 12 residues. CDR3 coding DNA: TGTGCCAGCAGTCCTGGGATCCTCGAGCAGTACTTC. Translation: CASSPGILEQYF.

This clonotype was found a few times. The chain carries TRBV20-1 and TRBJ2-7, with a tentative D call TRBD1 (6 bases). The CDR3 sequence is 13 residues long. Germline-derived CDR1 and CDR2 are DFQATT and SNEGSKA (reference sequence). Trimming took off 5 bases at V and 0 bases at J, with 11 bases between the two ends. DNA for the CDR3: TGCAGTGCTCGACAGGACCCCTCCTACGAGCAGTACTTC. Encoded protein: CSARQDPSYEQYF.

This clonotype was counted many times. This chain uses TRBV7-2 with TRBJ2-3; D is uncertain. Germline V gene sequence: CDR1 SGHTA, CDR2 FQGNSA. The CDR3 is 14 residues long. V lost 4 bases, J lost 5 bases, and 13 bases lay in between. In DNA form, the CDR3 reads TGTGCCAGCAGCTCCCAAGTCGGCCGAGATACGCAGTATTTT. Amino acids: CASSSQVGRDTQYF.

This clonotype was seen at least ten times. The chain couples TRBV28 to TRBJ2-2; TRBD1 matches 11 bases. Germline CDR1 reads MDHEN; CDR2 reads SYDVKM. This CDR3 comprises 15 residues. After removal of 6 bases from V and 3 bases from J, the junction contained 3 bases not matched to a gene. Here the CDR3 DNA reads TGTGCCAGCAGGACGGGACAGGGGGACACCGGGGAGCTGTTTTTT. Translating it yields CASRTGQGDTGELFF.

The chain links TRBV20-1 to TRBJ2-7; D is possibly TRBD1 or TRBD2 (5 bases each). Deletions cut 0 bases from V and 3 bases from J, with 12 bases between. Looked up from germline, CDR1 is DFQATT and CDR2 is SNEGSKA (reference sequence). This CDR3 spans 14 amino acids. CDR3 region: CSARDGTNYYEQYF. DNA for the CDR3: TGCAGTGCTAGAGACGGGACGAACTACTACGAGCAGTACTTC.

In its sample, this clonotype was seen many times. The chain uses TRBV11-1 and TRBJ2-2; 8 nucleotides line up with TRBD2. The CDR3 contains 16 residues. The ends lost 2 bases at V and 5 bases at J; junction bases unmatched: 7. Germline assignment: CDR1 SGHAT and CDR2 FQDESV (reference sequence). DNA of the CDR3: TGTGCCAGCAGCTTACCCCGAGCGGGAGTTACCGGGGAGCTGTTTTTT. This sequence encodes CASSLPRAGVTGELFF.

This clonotype was seen repeatedly, ten times or more. The CDR3 DNA follows: TGTGCCTGGAGCCGACTAGCGGGAGACCCCTACGAGCAGTACTTC. It specifies CAWSRLAGDPYEQYF. This chain joins TRBV30 and TRBJ2-7, with 12 bases identical to TRBD2. Looked up from germline, CDR1 is GTSNPN and CDR2 is SVGIG (reference sequence). The CDR3 spans 15 residues. Trimming removed 3 bases from V and 2 bases from J; junction bases left unmatched: 5.

The chain is built from TRBV10-3 and TRBJ2-2, with D possibly TRBD1 on 6 matching bases. This CDR3 contains 16 residues. V was shortened by 2 bases and J by 6 bases, with 16 bases between the two germline ends. CDR1 is ENHRY, CDR2 SYGVKD, per germline. The CDR3 DNA sequence: TGTGCCATCAGTGAGAGGGCAGGGGATTTCCCCGGGGAGCTGTTTTTT. It specifies CAISERAGDFPGELFF.

V gene TRBV19 combines with J gene TRBJ1-5; D is unclear. Germline V CDR1 and CDR2: LNHDA, SQIVND (reference sequence). The length of the CDR3 is 14 residues. Trimming took off 1 base at V and 3 bases at J, with 7 bases between the two ends. DNA of the CDR3: TGTGCCAGTAGTATAGCAGTGAACAATCAGCCCCAGCATTTT. Translation gives CASSIAVNNQPQHF.

Concerning this clonotype: A clone one base away is much larger, so this may be a read error. A read error is likely, as this CDR3 ends without the conserved phenylalanine or tryptophan. The V call is TRBV12-3 or TRBV12-4, the J call TRBJ2-7, with a possible D match to TRBD2 (5 bases). Trimming took off 3 bases at V and 2 bases at J, with 11 bases between the two ends. The CDR3 runs to 14 residues. CDR3 loop: CASSFKSGTYEQYS. CDR3 DNA: TGTGCCAGCAGTTTCAAATCCGGGACCTACGAGCAGTACTCC.

This clonotype was counted ten times or more. CDR3 sequence (DNA): TGTGCCAGCAAGGGAGACAGATCCTACGAGCAGTACTTC. Translated: CASKGDRSYEQYF. The V gene is TRBV2, the J gene TRBJ2-7; D tentatively fits TRBD1 or TRBD2 (5 bases each). Germline values: CDR1 SNHLY, CDR2 FYNNEI. The CDR3 consists of 13 residues. V was pared by 7 bases and J by 1 base, with 11 bases between.

This clonotype turned up a few times. The genes are TRBV6-1 and TRBJ2-7, with TRBD2 as a possible D gene (5 bases). Germline V CDR1 and CDR2: MNHNS, SASEGT. This CDR3 comprises 18 residues. V lost 5 bases, J lost 6 bases, and 29 bases lay in between. The CDR3 is CASSRLARGSQNKGEQYF. The DNA of the CDR3 is TGTGCCAGCAGTCGCCTAGCCCGAGGCAGCCAAAACAAAGGCGAGCAGTACTTC.

This CDR3 reads CASSFAGSAQETQYF. CDR3 sequence (DNA): TGTGCCAGCAGCTTTGCCGGGTCAGCCCAAGAGACCCAGTACTTC. The rearrangement uses TRBV7-6 and TRBJ2-5; D call uncertain. Trimming took off 3 bases at V and 1 base at J, with 12 bases between the two ends. Germline V gene sequence: CDR1 SGHVS, CDR2 FNYEAQ. This CDR3 comprises 15 residues.

This clonotype was observed once. CDR3 protein: CASSQDKGAHERGEQFF. As DNA, the CDR3 is TGCGCCAGCAGCCAAGATAAGGGAGCGCACGAAAGGGGTGAGCAGTTCTTC. V and J are TRBV5-1 and TRBJ2-1, with D possibly called TRBD1 or TRBD2 (5 bases each). The CDR3 totals 17 residues. Per germline, CDR1 SGHRS and CDR2 YFSETQ. Trimming removed 4 bases from V and 9 bases from J, with 26 bases in between.

This chain uses TRBV4-2 with TRBJ1-1; D is unclear. V gave up 0 bases and J gave up 0 bases, with 5 bases separating them. CDR3 size: 14 residues. CDR1 and CDR2 (germline): LGHNA, YNFKEQ. The CDR3 DNA is TGTGCCAGCAGCCAAGAACGAGTGAACACTGAAGCTTTCTTT. This codes for CASSQERVNTEAFF.

This clonotype was counted many times. This chain joins TRBV7-8 and TRBJ2-3; 8 bases line up with TRBD2. V shed 5 bases, J shed 1 base, and the junction held 8 bases outside the gene matches. The V gene's germline CDR1 is SGHVS and CDR2 FQNEAQ. The CDR3 sequence is 16 residues long. CDR3 loop: CASSLGLARGTDTQYF. CDR3 DNA: TGTGCCAGCAGCCTCGGACTAGCTCGTGGCACAGATACGCAGTATTTT.

The chain has TRBV29-1 and TRBJ2-3, with D possibly being TRBD2 (6 bases). V lost 1 base, J lost 3 bases, and 11 bases lay in between. CDR1 and CDR2 from the germline V gene are SQVTM and ANQGSEA. The length of the CDR3 is 14 residues. The CDR3, as DNA: TGCAGCGTTGAAGCGGGAGCGTTGACAGATACGCAGTATTTT. Protein: CSVEAGALTDTQYF.

Many counts were recorded for this clonotype. The chain links TRBV3-1 to TRBJ1-2; 12 nucleotides align to TRBD1. CDR1 and CDR2 (germline): LGHDT, YNNKEL (reference sequence). The CDR3 runs 15 residues. Losses at the gene ends were 4 bases for V and 8 bases for J; bases not matched to a gene: 8. The CDR3 bases are TGTGCCAGCAGCCCTCAGGGACAGGGGGCACTCGGCTACACCTTC. As protein: CASSPQGQGALGYTF.

This clonotype has a count of ten or more. The chain is built from TRBV18 and TRBJ1-5, with D uncertain. The CDR3 runs to 14 residues. V was shortened by 3 bases and J by 0 bases, with 6 bases between the two germline ends. The germline CDR1 and CDR2 sequences are KGHSH and LQKENI. In DNA form, the CDR3 reads TGTGCCAGCTCACCCTCGGATAGCAATCAGCCCCAGCATTTT. Amino acids: CASSPSDSNQPQHF.

J is TRBJ1-3 and V is TRBV6-2 or TRBV6-3; no clear D. This CDR3 spans 14 amino acids. V lost 5 bases to trimming and J lost 0 bases, with 8 bases between them. The germline V gene has CDR1 MNHEY and CDR2 SVGEGT. This CDR3 is CASSAHTSGNTIYF. The DNA of the CDR3 is TGTGCCAGCAGTGCGCATACCTCTGGAAACACCATATATTTT.

The chain recombines TRBV10-3 with TRBJ2-4, with 10 bases lining up with TRBD2. The V segment lost 2 bases and the J segment 6 bases; nucleotides outside the gene matches: 10. From germline, CDR1 is ENHRY and CDR2 SYGVKD. CDR3 length: 17 amino acids. The CDR3 bases are TGTGCCATCAGTGAGCCCTCCTTAGCGGGAGGTGGAAACATTCAGTACTTC. Encoded protein: CAISEPSLAGGGNIQYF.

Many counts were recorded for this clonotype. This chain connects TRBV27 to TRBJ2-7; D is unclear. This CDR3 is 14 amino acids long. Germline V gene sequence: CDR1 MNHEY, CDR2 SMNVEV (reference sequence). Trimming stripped 7 bases from V and 6 bases from J, with 19 bases between. CDR3 bases: TGTGCCAGCATGGTGGCCAGCGTTGGAGCCGAGCAGTACTTC. It yields the protein CASMVASVGAEQYF.

This clonotype was observed a few times. The chain carries TRBV20-1 and TRBJ2-7; maybe TRBD1 (6 bases). The germline V and J ends were trimmed by 1 base and 2 bases, with 12 bases remaining between them. Germline assignment: CDR1 DFQATT and CDR2 SNEGSKA (reference sequence). CDR3 length: 14 amino acids. The CDR3 reads CSARGPGVPYEQYF. CDR3 nucleotide sequence: TGCAGTGCTAGAGGTCCAGGGGTTCCCTACGAGCAGTACTTC.

This clonotype was detected many times. V gene TRBV6-5 combines with J gene TRBJ1-1; D is unresolved. The CDR3 runs to 13 residues. Trimming removed 0 bases at V and 7 bases at J, with 9 bases between. The germline V gene has CDR1 MNHEY and CDR2 SVGAGI. The CDR3 DNA follows: TGTGCCAGCAGTTACTCCAGTGGCTATGAAGCTTTCTTT. This sequence encodes CASSYSSGYEAFF.

This clonotype was detected only a few times. The CDR3 region is CASSLAPETGETQYF. CDR3 nucleotide sequence: TGTGCCAGCAGCTTAGCCCCCGAAACGGGAGAGACCCAGTACTTC. This rearrangement joins TRBV7-9 to TRBJ2-5; D unclear. CDR3 length: 15 residues. Between the trimmed V and J ends, which lost 0 bases and 4 bases, there was a span of 12 bases. The germline CDR1 and CDR2 sequences are SEHNR and FQNEAQ (reference sequence).

This clonotype was counted at least ten times. The rearrangement joins TRBV5-1 to TRBJ2-1; D may be TRBD1 (6 bases). The CDR3 has 13 residues. Trimming pared 6 bases from V and 7 bases from J, leaving 14 bases between. Germline V CDR1 and CDR2: SGHRS, YFSETQ. For the CDR3, the DNA is TGCGCCAGCATCGGACAGTTAAGGAATGAGCAGTTCTTC. The encoded protein is CASIGQLRNEQFF.